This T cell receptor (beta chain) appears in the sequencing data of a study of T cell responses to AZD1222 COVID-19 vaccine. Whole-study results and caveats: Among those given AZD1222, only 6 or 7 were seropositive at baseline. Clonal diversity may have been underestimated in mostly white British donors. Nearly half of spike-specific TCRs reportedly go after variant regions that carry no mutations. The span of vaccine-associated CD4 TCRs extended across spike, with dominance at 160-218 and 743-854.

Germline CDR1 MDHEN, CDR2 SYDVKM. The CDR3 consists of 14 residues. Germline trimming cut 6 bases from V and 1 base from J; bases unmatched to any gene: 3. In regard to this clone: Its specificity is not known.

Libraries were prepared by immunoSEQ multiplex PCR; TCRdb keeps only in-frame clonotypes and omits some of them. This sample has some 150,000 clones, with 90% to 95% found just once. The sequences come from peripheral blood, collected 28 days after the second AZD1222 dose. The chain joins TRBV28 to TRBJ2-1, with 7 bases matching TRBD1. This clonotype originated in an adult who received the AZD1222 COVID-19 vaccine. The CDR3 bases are TGTGCCAGCAGCAGGGGGAAGTCCTACAATGAGCAGTTCTTC. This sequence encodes CASSRGKSYNEQFF.